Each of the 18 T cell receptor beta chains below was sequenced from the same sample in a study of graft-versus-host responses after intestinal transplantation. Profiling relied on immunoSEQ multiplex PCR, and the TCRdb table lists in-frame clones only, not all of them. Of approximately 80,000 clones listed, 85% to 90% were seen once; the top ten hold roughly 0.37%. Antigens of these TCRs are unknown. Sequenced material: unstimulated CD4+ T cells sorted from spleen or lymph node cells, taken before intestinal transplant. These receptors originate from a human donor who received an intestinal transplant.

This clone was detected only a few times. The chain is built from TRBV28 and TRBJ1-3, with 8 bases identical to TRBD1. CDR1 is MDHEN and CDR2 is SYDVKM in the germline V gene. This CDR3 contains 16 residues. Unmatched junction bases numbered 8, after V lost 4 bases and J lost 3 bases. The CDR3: CASSSGGGQDGNTIYF. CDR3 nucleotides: TGTGCCAGCAGTTCTGGAGGGGGACAGGATGGAAACACCATATATTTT. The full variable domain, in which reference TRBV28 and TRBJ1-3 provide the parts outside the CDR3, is DVKVTQSSRYLVKRTGEKVFLECVQDMDHENMFWYRQDPGLGLRLIYFSYDVKMKEKGDIPEGYSVSREKKERFSLILESASTNQTSMYLCASSSGGGQDGNTIYFGEGSWLTVV.

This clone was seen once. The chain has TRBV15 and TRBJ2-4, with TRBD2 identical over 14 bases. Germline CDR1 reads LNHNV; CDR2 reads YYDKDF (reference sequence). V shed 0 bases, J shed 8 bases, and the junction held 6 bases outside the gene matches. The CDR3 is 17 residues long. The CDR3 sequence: CATSREGLAGVGDIQYF. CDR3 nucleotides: TGTGCCACCAGCAGAGAGGGACTAGCGGGGGTGGGAGACATTCAGTACTTC. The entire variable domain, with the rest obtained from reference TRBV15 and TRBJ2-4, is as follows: DAMVIQNPRYQVTQFGKPVTLSCSQTLNHNVMYWYQQKSSQAPKLLFHYYDKDFNNEADTPDNFQSRRPNTSFCFLDIRSPGLGDTAMYLCATSREGLAGVGDIQYFGAGTRLSVL.

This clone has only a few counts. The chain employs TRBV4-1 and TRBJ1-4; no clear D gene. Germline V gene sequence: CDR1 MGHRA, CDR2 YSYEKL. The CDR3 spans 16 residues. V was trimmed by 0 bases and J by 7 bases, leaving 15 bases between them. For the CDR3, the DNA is TGCGCCAGCAGCCAAGATCCGGCGGATTTAGGTGAAAAACTGTTTTTT. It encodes CASSQDPADLGEKLFF.

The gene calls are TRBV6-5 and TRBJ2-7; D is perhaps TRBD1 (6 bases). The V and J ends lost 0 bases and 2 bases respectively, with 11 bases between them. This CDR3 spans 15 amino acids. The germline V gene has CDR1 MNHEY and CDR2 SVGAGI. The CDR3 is CASSYSGHKAYEQYF. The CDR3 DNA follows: TGTGCCAGCAGTTACTCGGGACATAAAGCCTACGAGCAGTACTTC.

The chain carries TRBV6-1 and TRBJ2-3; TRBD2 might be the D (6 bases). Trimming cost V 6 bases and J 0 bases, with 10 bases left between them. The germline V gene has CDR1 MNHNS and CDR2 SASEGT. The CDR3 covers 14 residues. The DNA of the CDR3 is TGTGCCAGCAGCGGGACTCCTAGCACAGATACGCAGTATTTT. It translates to CASSGTPSTDTQYF.

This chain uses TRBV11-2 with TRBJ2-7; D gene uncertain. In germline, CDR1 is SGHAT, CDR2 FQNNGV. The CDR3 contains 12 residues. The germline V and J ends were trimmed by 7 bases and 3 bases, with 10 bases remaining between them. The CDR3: CASTLNGYEQYF. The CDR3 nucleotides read TGTGCCAGCACCTTGAACGGCTACGAGCAGTACTTC.

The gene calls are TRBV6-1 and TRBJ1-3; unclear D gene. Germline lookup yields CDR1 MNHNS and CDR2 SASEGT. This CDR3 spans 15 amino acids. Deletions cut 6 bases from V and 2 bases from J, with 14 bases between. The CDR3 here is CASSPTVLAGNTIYF. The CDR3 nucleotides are TGTGCCAGCAGCCCAACAGTCTTGGCTGGAAACACCATATATTTT.

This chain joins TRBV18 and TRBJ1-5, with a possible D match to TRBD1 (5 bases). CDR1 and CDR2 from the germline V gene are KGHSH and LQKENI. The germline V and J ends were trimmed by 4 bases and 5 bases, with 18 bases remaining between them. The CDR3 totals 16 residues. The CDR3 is CASSRGDPGAHQPQHF. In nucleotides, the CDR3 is TGTGCCAGCTCACGGGGGGACCCCGGGGCCCATCAGCCCCAGCATTTT.

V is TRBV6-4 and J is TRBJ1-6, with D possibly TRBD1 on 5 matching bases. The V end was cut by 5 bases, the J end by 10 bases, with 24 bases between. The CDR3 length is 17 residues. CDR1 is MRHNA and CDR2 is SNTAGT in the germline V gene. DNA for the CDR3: TGTGCCAGCAGTCCAAGAGGAGGGCCGGGGGTGGGATCACCCCTCCACTTT. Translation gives CASSPRGGPGVGSPLHF.

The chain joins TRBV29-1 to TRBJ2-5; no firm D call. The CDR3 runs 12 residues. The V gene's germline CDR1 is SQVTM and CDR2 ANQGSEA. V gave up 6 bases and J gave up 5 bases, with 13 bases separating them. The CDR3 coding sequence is TGCAGCGTGACGACCCTCGGGGAGACCCAGTACTTC. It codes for CSVTTLGETQYF.

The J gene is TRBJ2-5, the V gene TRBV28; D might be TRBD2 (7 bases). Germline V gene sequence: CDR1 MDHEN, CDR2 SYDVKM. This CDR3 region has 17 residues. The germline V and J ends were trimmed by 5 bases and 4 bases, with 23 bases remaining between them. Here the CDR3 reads CASSPDAGAPHGETQYF. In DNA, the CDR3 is TGTGCCAGCAGTCCGGACGCGGGGGCCCCGCATGGAGAGACCCAGTACTTC.

This chain's CDR3 is CASSLSRGRAETQYF. The CDR3 bases are TGTGCCAGCAGTTTATCGAGGGGGCGGGCGGAGACCCAGTACTTC. The rearrangement links TRBV27 to TRBJ2-5; 7 positions match TRBD1. Germline assignment: CDR1 MNHEY and CDR2 SMNVEV (reference sequence). Germline trimming cut 0 bases from V and 5 bases from J; bases unmatched to any gene: 6. The CDR3 runs 15 residues.

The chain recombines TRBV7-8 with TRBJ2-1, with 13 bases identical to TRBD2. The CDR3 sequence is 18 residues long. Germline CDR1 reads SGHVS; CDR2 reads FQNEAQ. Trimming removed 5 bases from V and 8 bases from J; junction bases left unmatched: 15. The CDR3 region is CASSSPGLAGPGPDEQFF. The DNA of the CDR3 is TGTGCCAGCAGCAGCCCGGGACTAGCGGGACCGGGGCCCGATGAGCAGTTCTTC.

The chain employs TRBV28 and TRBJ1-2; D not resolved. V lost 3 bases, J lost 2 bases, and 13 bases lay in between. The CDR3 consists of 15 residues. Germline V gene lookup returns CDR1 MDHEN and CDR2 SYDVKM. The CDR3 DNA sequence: TGTGCCAGCAGTTTTCGCGGCGGCGGGAACTATGGCTACACCTTC. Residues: CASSFRGGGNYGYTF.

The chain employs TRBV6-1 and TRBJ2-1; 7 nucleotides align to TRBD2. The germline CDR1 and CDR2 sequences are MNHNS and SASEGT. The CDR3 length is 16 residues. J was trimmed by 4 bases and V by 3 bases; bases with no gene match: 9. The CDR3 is CASSDQASGRYNEQFF. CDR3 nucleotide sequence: TGTGCCAGCAGTGATCAGGCTAGCGGCCGTTACAATGAGCAGTTCTTC.

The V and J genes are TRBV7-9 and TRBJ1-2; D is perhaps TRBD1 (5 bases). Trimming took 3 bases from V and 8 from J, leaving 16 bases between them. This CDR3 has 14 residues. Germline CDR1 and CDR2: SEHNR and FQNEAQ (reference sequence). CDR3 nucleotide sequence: TGTGCCAGCAGCTTGATGACAGCCGCCTACGGCTACACCTTC. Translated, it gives CASSLMTAAYGYTF.

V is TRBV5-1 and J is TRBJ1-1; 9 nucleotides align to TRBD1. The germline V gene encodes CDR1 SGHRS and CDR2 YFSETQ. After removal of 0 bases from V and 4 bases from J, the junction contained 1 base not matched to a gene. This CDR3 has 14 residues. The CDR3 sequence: CASSLAQGATEAFF. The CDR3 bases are TGCGCCAGCAGCTTGGCACAGGGGGCCACTGAAGCTTTCTTT.

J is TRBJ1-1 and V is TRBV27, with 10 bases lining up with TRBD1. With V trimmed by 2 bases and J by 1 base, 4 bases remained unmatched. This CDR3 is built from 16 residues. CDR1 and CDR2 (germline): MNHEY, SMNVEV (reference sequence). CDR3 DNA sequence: TGTGCCAGCAGTTTAGGGACAGGGGTGGGGAACACTGAAGCTTTCTTT. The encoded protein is CASSLGTGVGNTEAFF.